This is a list of T cell receptor beta chains from one sample in a study of T cells in tuberculosis. TCRdb keeps only in-frame clones here, not all; method: immunoSEQ multiplex PCR. Found here are 47,000 or so clones, 90% to 95% of them singletons; the top ten hold about 1.5%. The starting material was PBMCs, obtained at tuberculosis diagnosis. All receptors come from an adult with tuberculosis. Both conserved end residues are part of each CDR3. D genes are given only for firm matches. Not every row has a clone size; where given, it reads once, few, many or a size class.

V gene	D gene	clone size	J gene	CDR3 protein	CDR3 DNA
TRBV28	-	-	TRBJ2-7	CASSFGDNPRDEQYF	TGTGCCAGCAGTTTTGGGGACAACCCTAGGGACGAGCAGTACTTC
TRBV19	TRBD1	few	TRBJ1-5	CASSIDFFSTGSYQPQHF	TGTGCCAGTAGTATAGATTTCTTCTCGACAGGGTCTTATCAGCCCCAGCATTTT
TRBV27	-	-	TRBJ1-5	CASSLPPYQPQHF	TGTGCCAGCAGTCTACCACCGTATCAGCCCCAGCATTTT
TRBV25-1	-	-	TRBJ1-1	CASSEGRNTEAFF	TGTGCCAGCAGTGAAGGGCGGAACACTGAAGCTTTCTTT
TRBV2	TRBD1	-	TRBJ2-2	CASRAGTGATGELFF	TGTGCCAGCAGGGCCGGGACAGGGGCTACCGGGGAGCTGTTTTTT
TRBV5-1	TRBD1	-	TRBJ2-7	CASSLGTGGVHEQYF	TGCGCCAGCAGCCTTGGGACAGGCGGGGTCCACGAGCAGTACTTC
TRBV4-1	-	-	TRBJ1-2	CASSQAAGGAGGYTF	TGCGCCAGCAGCCAAGCGGCGGGGGGCGCCGGGGGCTACACCTTC
TRBV7-2	TRBD2	-	TRBJ2-1	CASSLVGTSGIRGNEQFF	TGTGCCAGCAGCTTAGTTGGGACTAGCGGGATCAGAGGAAATGAGCAGTTCTTC
TRBV30	-	-	TRBJ1-4	CACGVGRGNEKLFF	TGTGCCTGCGGCGTGGGCAGGGGTAATGAAAAACTGTTTTTT
TRBV19	-	-	TRBJ1-1	CASSPGVTPSTEAFF	TGTGCCAGTAGTCCCGGCGTGACACCCTCCACTGAAGCTTTCTTT
TRBV7-9	-	-	TRBJ1-5	CASSPSGFGQPQHF	TGTGCCAGCAGCCCCTCGGGGTTCGGTCAGCCCCAGCATTTT
TRBV7-2	TRBD1	-	TRBJ1-2	CASSLLGTGLGGYTF	TGTGCCAGCAGCTTACTCGGGACAGGTCTGGGCGGCTACACCTTC
TRBV5-1	-	-	TRBJ1-4	CASRGQTDEKLFF	TGCGCCAGCAGAGGACAGACGGATGAAAAACTGTTTTTT
TRBV30	TRBD1	once	TRBJ1-1	CAWSIGTGFEAFF	TGTGCCTGGAGTATCGGGACAGGTTTTGAAGCTTTCTTT
TRBV19	-	once	TRBJ1-2	CASRSGNDYGYTF	TGTGCCAGTAGATCAGGGAACGACTATGGCTACACCTTC
TRBV15	TRBD1	-	TRBJ1-1	CATSRDPFSAGGVGTEAFF	TGTGCCACCAGCAGAGATCCCTTTTCGGCAGGGGGCGTAGGCACTGAAGCTTTCTTT
TRBV30	-	-	TRBJ2-1	CAWSLWSGYNEQFF	TGTGCCTGGAGCCTGTGGAGCGGATACAATGAGCAGTTCTTC
TRBV28	-	-	TRBJ1-1	CASSFRNTEAFF	TGTGCCAGCAGTTTCAGGAACACTGAAGCTTTCTTT
TRBV28	-	-	TRBJ1-2	CASSFAGTNYGYTF	TGTGCCAGCAGTTTTGCGGGGACTAACTATGGCTACACCTTC